This passage covers 15 T cell receptor beta chains from one sample sequenced in a study of T cell repertoires in cytomegalovirus infection. TCRdb redid the calling of the reads with MiXCR, one entry per CDR3 protein. This sample has approximately 500,000 distinct CDR3 sequences, with 33% found just once. Which antigens these TCRs recognize remains unknown. Sample: cultured PBMCs, taken from culture after CMV antigen stimulation. These receptors all come from a human donor in good health (CMV status not recorded). Some clones in this sample may be carry-over from other donors' samples.

J is TRBJ2-1 and V is TRBV6-5; 12 nucleotides agree with TRBD2. The germline CDR1 and CDR2 sequences are MNHEY and SVGAGI. Losses at the gene ends were 4 bases for V and 8 bases for J; bases not matched to a gene: 9. This CDR3 has 16 residues. The CDR3 nucleotides are TGTGCCAGCAGTTCGGGTCCTAGCGGGAGGGTGGATGAGCAGTTCTTC. It translates to CASSSGPSGRVDEQFF.

This clonotype has more than one count but fewer than ten. The rearrangement joins TRBV6-2 or TRBV6-3 to TRBJ2-1; 12 nucleotides match TRBD2. CDR3 length equals 15 residues. Unmatched junction bases numbered 7, after V lost 7 bases and J lost 6 bases. The germline V gene has CDR1 MNHEY and CDR2 SVGEGT. CDR3 bases: TGTGCCAGCAACACCTTGACTAGCGGGAGCAATGAGCAGTTCTTC. This translates into CASNTLTSGSNEQFF.

CDR3 coding DNA: TGTGCCAGCAGTTACGGCCCCGGCACAGATACGCAGTATTTT. Residues: CASSYGPGTDTQYF. V is TRBV6-2 or TRBV6-3 and J is TRBJ2-3, with D unresolved. The V gene's germline CDR1 is MNHEY and CDR2 SVGEGT. The CDR3 has 14 amino acids. V lost 2 bases to trimming and J lost 1 base, with 7 bases between them.

This clonotype was seen repeatedly, ten times or more. The chain carries TRBV28 and TRBJ2-3; 8 bases are a match to TRBD1. The J segment lost 3 bases and the V segment lost 3 bases, leaving 2 bases of the junction unmatched. CDR1 MDHEN and CDR2 SYDVKM come from the germline V gene. This CDR3 is 14 amino acids long. In DNA, the CDR3 is TGTGCCAGCAGTTTCCGACAGGGGACAGATACGCAGTATTTT. Translated, it gives CASSFRQGTDTQYF.

V and J are TRBV27 and TRBJ1-4, with 8 bases matching TRBD1. This CDR3 has 16 amino acids. Looked up from germline, CDR1 is MNHEY and CDR2 is SMNVEV (reference sequence). V was clipped by 2 bases and J by 8 bases; unmatched bases: 10. CDR3 protein: CASSLGTGVFGEKLFF. In DNA form, the CDR3 reads TGTGCCAGCAGTTTAGGGACAGGAGTTTTTGGCGAAAAACTGTTTTTT.

This chain joins TRBV7-6 and TRBJ2-1; D is tentatively TRBD1 or TRBD2 (6 bases each). The germline CDR1 and CDR2 sequences are SGHVS and FNYEAQ. There are 18 residues in the CDR3. The V end lost 5 bases, the J end lost 0 bases, and 20 bases lay between the germline ends. CDR3 protein: CASSPFMGGPRSYNEQFF. In DNA form, the CDR3 reads TGTGCCAGCAGCCCTTTTATGGGGGGCCCTCGCTCCTACAATGAGCAGTTCTTC.

This chain links TRBV2 with TRBJ1-6; no firm D call. The CDR3 is 12 residues long. Trimming stripped 6 bases from V and 7 bases from J, with 7 bases between. Germline V gene data show CDR1 as SNHLY and CDR2 as FYNNEI. For the CDR3, the DNA is TGTGCCAGCAGGATCGGGAATTCACCCCTCCACTTT. Protein: CASRIGNSPLHF.

Here the CDR3 reads CAISQTGTGNNEQFF. The CDR3, as DNA: TGTGCCATCAGTCAGACCGGGACAGGGAACAATGAGCAGTTCTTC. The chain carries TRBV10-3 and TRBJ2-1; 9 bases map to TRBD1. The CDR3 runs 15 residues. Losses at the gene ends were 5 bases for V and 5 bases for J; bases not matched to a gene: 7. Germline V gene sequence: CDR1 ENHRY, CDR2 SYGVKD.

This clonotype was counted once. The V gene is TRBV4-3, the J gene TRBJ1-3; D is possibly TRBD1 (6 bases). This CDR3 contains 16 residues. Trimming left V 0 bases short and J 5 bases short, with 14 bases between. Looked up from germline, CDR1 is LGHNA and CDR2 is YSLEER. The chain's CDR3 is CASSQDLTGARNTIYF. In nucleotides, the CDR3 is TGCGCCAGCAGCCAAGATCTTACGGGGGCAAGAAACACCATATATTTT.

The chain is built from TRBV12-3 or TRBV12-4 and TRBJ1-5, with a weak D call TRBD1 (5 bases). V lost 1 base, J lost 7 bases, and 8 bases lay in between. The CDR3 length is 13 residues. For the CDR3, the DNA is TGTGCCAGCAGTTTAGTCCAGGGACAGCCCCAGCATTTT. Its translation is CASSLVQGQPQHF.

The genes are TRBV7-8 and TRBJ2-3, with TRBD2 identical over 9 bases. This CDR3 comprises 17 residues. Unmatched junction bases numbered 12, after V lost 5 bases and J lost 3 bases. Germline CDR1 SGHVS, CDR2 FQNEAQ. CDR3 amino acids: CASSLGVTSGWTDTQYF. The DNA of the CDR3 is TGTGCCAGCAGCCTAGGGGTTACTAGCGGGTGGACAGATACGCAGTATTTT. The whole variable domain, remainder taken from reference TRBV7-8 and TRBJ2-3, is GAGVSQSPRYKVAKRGQDVALRCDPISGHVSLFWYQQALGQGPEFLTYFQNEAQLDKSGLPSDRFFAERPEGSVSTLKIQRTQQEDSAVYLCASSLGVTSGWTDTQYFGPGTRLTVL.

This CDR3 reads CASRPDNQETQYF. DNA for the CDR3: TGCGCCAGCAGACCTGACAACCAAGAGACCCAGTACTTC. The chain joins TRBV5-1 to TRBJ2-5; D is uncertain. The germline V gene encodes CDR1 SGHRS and CDR2 YFSETQ. CDR3 length: 13 amino acids. V was clipped by 5 bases and J by 0 bases, with 8 bases between them.

The gene calls are TRBV12-3 or TRBV12-4 and TRBJ2-7, with D unresolved. This CDR3 comprises 14 residues. V lost 1 base to trimming and J lost 3 bases, with 10 bases between them. This CDR3 is CASSLGGSYYEQYF. CDR3 sequence (DNA): TGTGCCAGCAGTTTAGGCGGAAGTTACTACGAGCAGTACTTC.

The table lists this clonotype with many counts. The chain couples TRBV7-2 to TRBJ2-3; 12 bases are shared with TRBD2. The CDR3 is 17 residues long. CDR1 SGHTA and CDR2 FQGNSA come from the germline V gene. V was pared by 1 base and J by 4 bases, with 6 bases of the junction left unmatched. This CDR3 reads CASSLGGLAGWSDTQYF. The CDR3 DNA follows: TGTGCCAGCAGCTTAGGAGGACTAGCGGGATGGTCAGATACGCAGTATTTT.

This chain connects TRBV12-3 or TRBV12-4 to TRBJ1-6; D is unclear. V lost 4 bases and J lost 6, with 4 bases in between. The CDR3 extends over 12 amino acids. In nucleotides, the CDR3 is TGTGCCAGCAGTTCCACTAATTCACCCCTCCACTTT. Its protein is CASSSTNSPLHF.